The present T cell receptor beta chain was sequenced within a study of cytomegalovirus exposure and HLA in healthy donors. V lost 6 bases and J 3 bases, leaving 11 bases between the germline ends. CDR3 length equals 13 residues. Germline V gives CDR1 SGHTA, CDR2 FQGNSA. PCR was performed using 60 Vbeta and 13 Jbeta primers. Clones were sequenced by immunoSEQ multiplex PCR, and TCRdb holds only the in-frame ones, with some missing. The sample holds roughly 99,000 clones, 65% to 80% seen once. V is TRBV7-2 and J is TRBJ2-5; possible D gene TRBD1, 6 bases. The sequenced material came from PBMCs. The sequence was obtained from a man between 60 and 75 years old in good health and CMV-seropositive. This CDR3 is CASRFGQKETQYF. The CDR3 DNA is TGTGCCAGCAGGTTTGGACAGAAAGAGACCCAGTACTTC.